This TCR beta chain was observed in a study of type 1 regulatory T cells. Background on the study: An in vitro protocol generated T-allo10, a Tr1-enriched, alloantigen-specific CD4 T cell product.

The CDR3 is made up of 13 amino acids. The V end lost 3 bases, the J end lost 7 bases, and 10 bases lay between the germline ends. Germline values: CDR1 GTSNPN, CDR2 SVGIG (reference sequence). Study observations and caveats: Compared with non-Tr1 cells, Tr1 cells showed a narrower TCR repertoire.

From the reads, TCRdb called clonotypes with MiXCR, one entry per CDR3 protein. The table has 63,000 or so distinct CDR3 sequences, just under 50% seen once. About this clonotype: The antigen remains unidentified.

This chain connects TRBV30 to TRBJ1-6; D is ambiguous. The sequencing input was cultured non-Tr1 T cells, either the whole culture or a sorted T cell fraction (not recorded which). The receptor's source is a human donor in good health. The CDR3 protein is CAWRSAANSPLHF. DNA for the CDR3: TGTGCCTGGAGGAGTGCGGCAAATTCACCCCTCCACTTT.